This is a list of T cell receptor beta chains from one sample in a study of a mutant IDH1 vaccine in newly diagnosed glioma. For these receptors, no antigen is known. TCRdb keeps only in-frame clones here, not all; method: immunoSEQ multiplex PCR. The sample has about 46,000 clones, around 84% seen once. The input for sequencing was PBMCs, taken from a glioma patient whose treatment included an IDH1 peptide vaccine. Receptor source: a woman aged 25-40 years with glioma. Some clones in this sample may be carry-over from other donors' samples. The CDR3 runs from the conserved cysteine through the conserved F or W. Each record gives: D gene, J gene, clone size, V gene, CDR3 length, CDR3 protein, CDR3 DNA. D genes are given only for firm matches. Where a row states a size, it is once, few, many or the class of an expanded clone; other rows omit it.

D gene: -
J gene: TRBJ1-1
clone size: -
V gene: TRBV28
CDR3 length: 15
CDR3 protein: CASSFGPLTRVGAFF
CDR3 DNA: TGTGCCAGCAGTTTTGGCCCTCTGACTAGGGTTGGAGCTTTCTTT

D gene: -
J gene: TRBJ2-3
clone size: -
V gene: TRBV29-1
CDR3 length: 10
CDR3 protein: CSTLTDTQYF
CDR3 DNA: TGCAGCACGCTTACAGATACGCAGTATTTT

D gene: -
J gene: TRBJ2-2
clone size: -
V gene: TRBV28
CDR3 length: 15
CDR3 protein: CASVSAQTNTGELFF
CDR3 DNA: TGTGCCTCAGTTAGCGCCCAAACGAACACCGGGGAGCTGTTTTTT

D gene: -
J gene: TRBJ1-1
clone size: -
V gene: TRBV12-5
CDR3 length: 15
CDR3 protein: CASGLVRGTNTEAFF
CDR3 DNA: TGTGCTAGTGGTTTGGTACGAGGGACGAACACTGAAGCTTTCTTT

D gene: -
J gene: TRBJ2-5
clone size: -
V gene: TRBV20-1
CDR3 length: 11
CDR3 protein: CSVGGQETQYF
CDR3 DNA: TGCAGTGTTGGCGGCCAAGAGACCCAGTACTTC

D gene: -
J gene: TRBJ2-7
clone size: -
V gene: TRBV7-9
CDR3 length: 12
CDR3 protein: CASSYGGSEQYF
CDR3 DNA: TGTGCCAGCAGCTATGGAGGTAGCGAGCAGTACTTC

D gene: -
J gene: TRBJ1-4
clone size: few
V gene: TRBV2
CDR3 length: 13
CDR3 protein: CASSEGLREKLFF
CDR3 DNA: TGTGCCAGCAGTGAGGGACTACGAGAAAAACTGTTTTTT

D gene: -
J gene: TRBJ2-2
clone size: -
V gene: TRBV10-1
CDR3 length: 13
CDR3 protein: CASSEDFTGELFF
CDR3 DNA: TGCGCCAGCAGTGAGGACTTCACCGGGGAGCTGTTTTTT

D gene: -
J gene: TRBJ2-7
clone size: -
V gene: TRBV7-9
CDR3 length: 13
CDR3 protein: CASSLEGPYEQYF
CDR3 DNA: TGTGCCAGCAGCTTGGAGGGCCCCTACGAGCAGTACTTC

D gene: -
J gene: TRBJ2-6
clone size: -
V gene: TRBV30
CDR3 length: 14
CDR3 protein: CACGAGTGANVLTF
CDR3 DNA: TGTGCCTGTGGGGCAGGGACTGGGGCCAACGTCCTGACTTTC

D gene: TRBD1
J gene: TRBJ2-2
clone size: -
V gene: TRBV2
CDR3 length: 21
CDR3 protein: CASSDEGQARFRLGNTGELFF
CDR3 DNA: TGTGCCAGCAGTGACGAGGGACAGGCGCGTTTTAGATTGGGTAACACCGGGGAGCTGTTTTTT

D gene: -
J gene: TRBJ2-1
clone size: few
V gene: TRBV5-4
CDR3 length: 14
CDR3 protein: CASSFRDAVNEQFF
CDR3 DNA: TGTGCCAGCAGCTTCCGGGACGCAGTCAATGAGCAGTTCTTC

D gene: -
J gene: TRBJ1-2
clone size: -
V gene: TRBV19
CDR3 length: 16
CDR3 protein: CASSIEGALRNYGYTF
CDR3 DNA: TGTGCCAGTAGTATAGAGGGGGCTCTCAGAAACTATGGCTACACCTTC

D gene: TRBD2
J gene: TRBJ2-1
clone size: -
V gene: TRBV6-1
CDR3 length: 15
CDR3 protein: CASSEAGGVWNEQFF
CDR3 DNA: TGTGCCAGCAGTGAAGCGGGAGGGGTATGGAATGAGCAGTTCTTC

D gene: TRBD1
J gene: TRBJ2-7
clone size: -
V gene: TRBV30
CDR3 length: 14
CDR3 protein: CAWSSGQVNYEQYF
CDR3 DNA: TGTGCCTGGAGTTCAGGACAGGTCAACTACGAGCAGTACTTC

D gene: TRBD2
J gene: TRBJ2-3
clone size: -
V gene: TRBV6-6
CDR3 length: 15
CDR3 protein: CASSYSLAATDTQYF
CDR3 DNA: TGTGCCAGCAGTTATAGCCTAGCGGCAACAGATACGCAGTATTTT

D gene: -
J gene: TRBJ2-3
clone size: once
V gene: TRBV10-1
CDR3 length: 16
CDR3 protein: CASSSGGIGAGDTQYF
CDR3 DNA: TGCGCCAGCAGTTCGGGCGGAATAGGGGCGGGAGATACGCAGTATTTT

D gene: -
J gene: TRBJ1-1
clone size: -
V gene: TRBV10-3
CDR3 length: 15
CDR3 protein: CAISEYEQLNTEAFF
CDR3 DNA: TGTGCCATCAGTGAGTACGAACAGTTGAACACTGAAGCTTTCTTT

D gene: TRBD2
J gene: TRBJ2-1
clone size: -
V gene: TRBV10-1
CDR3 length: 14
CDR3 protein: CASSLGTSRGEQFF
CDR3 DNA: TGCGCCAGCAGTCTCGGGACTAGCCGCGGTGAGCAGTTCTTC

D gene: -
J gene: TRBJ1-2
clone size: -
V gene: TRBV7-9
CDR3 length: 14
CDR3 protein: CASSLAGTVYGYTF
CDR3 DNA: TGTGCCAGCAGCTTAGCCGGGACGGTCTATGGCTACACCTTC

D gene: TRBD1
J gene: TRBJ2-7
clone size: -
V gene: TRBV30
CDR3 length: 15
CDR3 protein: CAWSPGTGGLYEQYF
CDR3 DNA: TGTGCCTGGAGCCCCGGGACAGGGGGTCTCTACGAGCAGTACTTC

D gene: -
J gene: TRBJ2-2
clone size: -
V gene: TRBV7-8
CDR3 length: 15
CDR3 protein: CASSLDSGNTGELFF
CDR3 DNA: TGTGCCAGCAGCCTAGACTCGGGCAACACCGGGGAGCTGTTTTTT